These T cell receptor beta chains were read from a single sample in a study of CD8 T cells in acute hepatitis C reinfection. The protocol was immunoSEQ multiplex PCR, while the TCRdb copy is restricted to in-frame clones and leaves out a portion. This table holds more than 35,000 clones, around nine tenths found once. The sequencing input was naive CD8+ T cells from PBMCs. These TCRs come from a man younger than 40 with chronic hepatitis C. The CDR3 runs from the conserved cysteine through the conserved F or W. The D gene is left open where the match is weak. A row's size may be missing; if present it is once, few, many or a size class.

v_call	j_call	d_call	clone_size	cdr3_aa	cdr3_nt
TRBV6-5	TRBJ2-1	-	-	CASRDSLGGMNEQFF	TGTGCCAGCAGGGACTCCTTGGGCGGGATGAATGAGCAGTTCTTC
TRBV6-4	TRBJ1-6	TRBD1	-	CASQDRYNSPLHF	TGTGCCAGCCAGGACAGGTATAATTCACCCCTCCACTTT
TRBV15	TRBJ1-2	TRBD1	-	CATSRDRGQNYGYTF	TGTGCCACCAGCAGAGATCGGGGACAGAACTATGGCTACACCTTC
TRBV6-1	TRBJ2-3	-	-	CASSGTSASTDTQYF	TGTGCCAGCTCGGGGACATCCGCCAGCACAGATACGCAGTATTTT
TRBV27	TRBJ1-2	-	-	CASSFGLSYGYTF	TGTGCCAGCAGTTTTGGGCTAAGTTATGGCTACACCTTC
TRBV11-2	TRBJ2-7	-	-	CASSLDMAPYYEQYF	TGTGCCAGCAGCTTAGATATGGCACCTTACTACGAGCAGTACTTC
TRBV7-9	TRBJ2-7	-	-	CASSLELAYEQYF	TGTGCCAGCAGCTTAGAACTAGCCTACGAGCAGTACTTC
TRBV19	TRBJ1-1	-	-	CASSRTVNTEAFF	TGTGCCAGTAGTAGAACGGTGAACACTGAAGCTTTCTTT
TRBV19	TRBJ1-1	-	-	CASRPTWDQGFYTEAFF	TGTGCCAGTAGGCCCACTTGGGATCAGGGGTTTTATACTGAAGCTTTCTTT
TRBV29-1	TRBJ1-1	-	-	CSVDTGTNTEAFF	TGCAGCGTTGATACCGGGACGAACACTGAAGCTTTCTTT
TRBV27	TRBJ2-1	-	-	CASSFYNEQFF	TGTGCCAGCAGTTTCTACAATGAGCAGTTCTTC
TRBV4-3	TRBJ1-2	-	-	CASSQDEGTIEGYTF	TGCGCCAGCAGCCAAGATGAGGGGACGATTGAAGGCTACACCTTC
TRBV4-1	TRBJ2-3	TRBD2	-	CASSQVAGDTDTQYF	TGCGCCAGCAGCCAAGTAGCGGGGGACACAGATACGCAGTATTTT
TRBV19	TRBJ2-1	-	-	CASSPHVYEQFF	TGTGCCAGTAGTCCCCACGTGTATGAGCAGTTCTTC
TRBV9	TRBJ1-6	-	-	CASTPGGREMKSPLHF	TGTGCCAGCACCCCAGGAGGCAGGGAGATGAAATCACCCCTCCACTTT
TRBV10-1	TRBJ1-2	TRBD1	-	CASSSRDRDIYGYTF	TGCGCCAGCAGCTCCCGGGACAGGGACATCTATGGCTACACCTTC
TRBV27	TRBJ2-1	-	once	CASSLTRYNEQFF	TGTGCCAGCAGTTTAACACGTTACAATGAGCAGTTCTTC
TRBV4-1	TRBJ2-3	TRBD2	-	CASSQVGLAGGPHTQYF	TGCGCCAGCAGCCAAGTTGGCCTCGCGGGGGGGCCTCATACGCAGTATTTT
TRBV6-5	TRBJ2-7	-	-	CASSGENSYEQYF	TGTGCCAGCAGTGGGGAGAACTCCTACGAGCAGTACTTC
TRBV2	TRBJ2-1	TRBD1	-	CASSVDRGDYNEQFF	TGTGCCAGCAGTGTGGACAGGGGGGACTACAATGAGCAGTTCTTC
TRBV9	TRBJ2-3	-	once	CASGGFADTQYF	TGTGCCAGCGGCGGGTTCGCAGATACGCAGTATTTT
TRBV29-1	TRBJ2-7	TRBD1	-	CSVENTGQGYEQYF	TGCAGCGTTGAAAATACGGGACAGGGGTACGAGCAGTACTTC
TRBV10-3	TRBJ2-5	-	once	CAISGEKAEETQYF	TGTGCCATCAGCGGGGAGAAAGCGGAAGAGACCCAGTACTTC
TRBV5-4	TRBJ1-2	-	-	CASSLDPQGSYLGYTF	TGTGCCAGCAGCTTGGACCCCCAGGGAAGTTATCTTGGCTACACCTTC
TRBV19	TRBJ1-2	-	-	CASSAATHYGYTF	TGTGCCAGTAGTGCCGCGACCCACTATGGCTACACCTTC
TRBV7-6	TRBJ2-1	-	-	CASSLGLSHNEQFF	TGTGCCAGCAGCTTAGGCCTTAGTCACAATGAGCAGTTCTTC
TRBV19	TRBJ2-2	-	-	CASSPANTGELFF	TGTGCCAGTAGCCCCGCGAACACCGGGGAGCTGTTTTTT
TRBV19	TRBJ2-7	-	-	CASSTGGSYEQYF	TGTGCCAGTAGTACCGGGGGTTCCTACGAGCAGTACTTC
TRBV4-1	TRBJ2-1	-	-	CASSQILGSYNEQFF	TGCGCCAGCAGCCAAATACTAGGGTCCTACAATGAGCAGTTCTTC
TRBV6-5	TRBJ1-2	TRBD1	-	CASSLGTGYGYTF	TGTGCCAGCAGTCTCGGGACAGGCTATGGCTACACCTTC
TRBV7-3	TRBJ2-7	-	-	CASSLGTPSGEQYF	TGTGCCAGCAGCTTAGGGACACCCTCGGGCGAGCAGTACTTC
TRBV13	TRBJ2-7	-	-	CASSMGRRGRDGQYF	TGTGCCAGCAGCATGGGCCGCAGGGGCCGGGACGGGCAGTACTTC
TRBV13	TRBJ1-1	TRBD1	-	CASSLLTGGGTEAFF	TGTGCCAGCAGCTTACTAACAGGGGGGGGCACTGAAGCTTTCTTT
TRBV9	TRBJ2-7	-	-	CASSVDPASYEQYF	TGTGCCAGCAGCGTAGATCCGGCTTCCTACGAGCAGTACTTC
TRBV4-2	TRBJ1-1	-	-	CASSQDTGLNTEAFF	TGTGCCAGCAGCCAAGATACGGGGTTGAACACTGAAGCTTTCTTT
TRBV4-1	TRBJ2-7	TRBD1	-	CASSQGQGAYEQYF	TGCGCCAGCAGCCAAGGACAGGGAGCGTACGAGCAGTACTTC
TRBV7-9	TRBJ1-2	-	few	CASSLGTAYYGYTF	TGTGCCAGCAGCTTAGGAACAGCTTACTATGGCTACACCTTC
TRBV7-9	TRBJ2-1	TRBD2	-	CASSPPLAGGATNEQFF	TGTGCCAGCAGCCCCCCTTTAGCGGGAGGTGCCACCAATGAGCAGTTCTTC
TRBV6-5	TRBJ2-7	-	-	CASNSLLGEQYF	TGTGCCAGCAACTCACTGCTGGGCGAGCAGTACTTC
TRBV4-1	TRBJ1-1	-	-	CASSQPERQAHTEAFF	TGCGCCAGCAGCCAACCAGAGAGACAGGCCCACACTGAAGCTTTCTTT
TRBV7-9	TRBJ2-7	-	-	CASSPGRQIYEQYF	TGTGCCAGCAGCCCTGGACGGCAGATCTACGAGCAGTACTTC
TRBV19	TRBJ2-1	-	-	CASSIRPVFEQFF	TGTGCCAGTAGTATTCGCCCGGTCTTTGAGCAGTTCTTC
TRBV6-6	TRBJ2-7	-	-	CASSLHDPGGFEQYF	TGTGCCAGCAGCCTTCACGATCCCGGAGGGTTCGAGCAGTACTTC
TRBV25-1	TRBJ1-1	-	-	CASSELGGSTEAFF	TGTGCCAGCAGTGAATTGGGGGGCTCCACTGAAGCTTTCTTT
TRBV13	TRBJ1-5	-	-	CASSLGRRQPQHF	TGTGCCAGCAGCTTAGGCCGGCGGCAGCCCCAGCATTTT